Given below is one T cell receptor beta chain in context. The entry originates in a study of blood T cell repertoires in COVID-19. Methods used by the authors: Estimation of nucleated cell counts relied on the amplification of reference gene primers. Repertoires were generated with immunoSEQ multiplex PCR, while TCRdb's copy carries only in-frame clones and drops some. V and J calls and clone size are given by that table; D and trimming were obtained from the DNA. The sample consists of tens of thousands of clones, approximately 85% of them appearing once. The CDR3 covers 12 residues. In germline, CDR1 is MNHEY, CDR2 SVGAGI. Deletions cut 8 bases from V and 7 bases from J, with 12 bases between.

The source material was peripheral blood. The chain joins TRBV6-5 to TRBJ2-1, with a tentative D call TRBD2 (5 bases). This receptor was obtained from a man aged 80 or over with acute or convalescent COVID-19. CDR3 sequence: CASLLGLNEQFF. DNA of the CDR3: TGTGCCAGCCTCTTAGGACTTAATGAGCAGTTCTTC.